A single sample is the source of the 18 T cell receptor beta chains below, sequenced in a study of tumor-infiltrating lymphocytes in primary liver carcinoma. The researchers obtained blood RNA from unsorted whole blood and also extracted germline DNA. A constant-region primer primed TCR beta cDNA synthesis from 500 to 550 ng of total RNA. ARM-PCR was slightly modified, and three nested multiplex PCR rounds with it gave rise to the TCR beta libraries. The first two PCR rounds, approximately 11 cycles each, used TRBV1-TRBV30 forward primers and a C-beta reverse primer. TCRdb redid the calling of the multiplex PCR reads with MiXCR, one entry per CDR3 protein. The table shows approximately 340,000 distinct CDR3 sequences, with 65% occurring only once. The sequenced material came from peripheral blood. These TCRs come from a man aged 35 to 55 with primary liver carcinoma and hepatitis B virus infection.

The V gene is TRBV24-1, the J gene TRBJ2-1; D is perhaps TRBD2 (6 bases). The ends were cut back, 2 bases at V and 1 base at J, with 11 bases in the middle. Germline V CDR1 and CDR2: KGHDR, SFDVKD. This CDR3 region has 16 residues. CDR3 DNA: TGTGCCACCAGTGATTCAGCGGGTGGATCCTACAATGAGCAGTTCTTC. Its protein is CATSDSAGGSYNEQFF.

V and J are TRBV5-1 and TRBJ1-4; maybe TRBD1 (5 bases). This CDR3 has 16 residues. V lost 4 bases and J 5 bases, leaving 18 bases between the germline ends. CDR1 and CDR2 (germline): SGHRS, YFSETQ. The DNA of the CDR3 is TGCGCCAGCAGCCTCCCGGCCGGGACGGAAAATGAAAAACTGTTTTTT. Encoded protein: CASSLPAGTENEKLFF.

This clonotype was observed a single time. One end of the junction does not line up with germline, which may come from a read error. The rearrangement uses TRBV28 and TRBJ2-7; no definite D call. Germline V gives CDR1 MDHEN, CDR2 SYDVKM. CDR3 size: 12 residues. The CDR3 DNA reads as TGTGCCAGTTACAGCAGCTCCTACGGGCAGTACTTC. Its translation: CASYSSSYGQYF.

Regarding this clonotype: A much more abundant neighbour one base away suggests this may be a read error. The chain uses TRBV10-3 and TRBJ2-3, with D perhaps TRBD2 (6 bases). V lost 11 bases, J lost 9 bases, and 18 bases lay in between. This CDR3 has 12 amino acids. The germline CDR1 and CDR2 sequences are ENHRY and SYGVKD. The DNA for the CDR3 is TGTGCCCCCTCTTGGGGGGAGAAGACGCAGTATTTT. Residues: CAPSWGEKTQYF.

Points on this clonotype: With a much larger clone just one base away, this may be a read error. The chain uses TRBV6-5 and TRBJ2-1, with TRBD1 matching over 8 bases. This CDR3 is 15 amino acids long. Germline V lookup: CDR1 MNHEY, CDR2 SVGAGI. CDR3 region: CASNYSGQGMNEQFF. The CDR3 nucleotides are TGTGCCAGCAATTACTCCGGACAGGGTATGAATGAGCAGTTCTTC.

The table lists this clonotype with a count of one. A read error may be the cause here, since a much bigger clone is one base away. The V call is TRBV12-3 or TRBV12-4, the J call TRBJ2-7, with D possibly being TRBD1 (5 bases). The length of the CDR3 is 13 residues. V lost 6 bases to trimming and J lost 10 bases, with 19 bases between them. As DNA, the CDR3 is TGTGCCAGCAGCCCCAGTAAAGGGGCAAGACAGTACTTC. Protein sequence: CASSPSKGARQYF.

The table lists this clonotype with a few counts. An end of the junction differs from the germline gene, which may be a read error. The chain links TRBV10-3 to TRBJ2-1; the D is unclear. The CDR3 totals 13 residues. From germline, CDR1 is ENHRY and CDR2 SYGVKD. The CDR3 DNA reads as TGTGACATCAGTGAAGGGCGGTACAATGAGCAGTTCTTC. Amino acids: CDISEGRYNEQFF.

This chain joins TRBV6-5 and TRBJ1-2; D is possibly TRBD1 (6 bases). The CDR3 is made up of 15 amino acids. The V end was cut by 9 bases, the J end by 7 bases, with 24 bases between. CDR1 and CDR2 (germline): MNHEY, SVGAGI. The CDR3 bases are TGTGCCAGTAGATTCTTCCGACAGGCAATGGGTGGCTACACCTTC. Protein: CASRFFRQAMGGYTF.

About this clonotype: The junction does not match germline at one end; this may be a read error. The chain couples TRBV11-2 to TRBJ2-3; TRBD1 matches 8 bases. Looked up from germline, CDR1 is SGHAT and CDR2 is FQNNGV. This CDR3 has 16 residues. The CDR3 protein is CTSSSQGAVYTDTQYF. In nucleotides, the CDR3 is TGTACCAGCAGCTCTCAGGGGGCGGTATACACAGATACGCAGTACTTT.

Regarding this clonotype: Given a much more abundant clone one base away, this may be a read error. The chain joins TRBV6-6 to TRBJ2-7, with 10 positions matching TRBD1. This CDR3 comprises 15 residues. V lost 6 bases and J lost 4; bases outside the gene matches: 9. CDR1 is MNHNY and CDR2 is SVGAGI in the germline V gene (reference sequence). This CDR3 is CASSLTGGSGYEQYF. CDR3 bases: TGTGCCAGCAGCCTGACAGGGGGCTCGGGATACGAGCAGTACTTC.

Note on this clonotype: Sequence at one end of the junction differs from germline and may be a read error. The rearrangement joins TRBV5-6 to TRBJ2-5; a possible D gene is TRBD1 (5 bases). The CDR3 extends over 17 amino acids. The V gene's germline CDR1 is SGHDT and CDR2 YYEEEE. The DNA for the CDR3 is TGTGCCAGTAGCTTGGGGCAGTGTAGGAACCCTCAAGAGACCCAGTACTTC. It encodes CASSLGQCRNPQETQYF.

This chain joins TRBV11-2 and TRBJ2-7, with D uncertain. Germline V gene sequence: CDR1 SGHAT, CDR2 FQNNGV. The CDR3 is made up of 15 amino acids. V shed 4 bases and J shed 9 bases, with 22 bases lying between them. The CDR3 DNA is TGTGCCAGCAGCTGGGGAAGGTCACACGGAGAGTGGCAGTACTTC. This gives the protein CASSWGRSHGEWQYF.

The chain has TRBV11-1 and TRBJ2-1; D possibly matches TRBD1 or TRBD2 (5 bases each). Trimming removed 5 bases at V and 0 bases at J, with 11 bases between. Germline CDR1 SGHAT, CDR2 FQDESV (reference sequence). This CDR3 region has 15 residues. CDR3 in amino acids: CASSTGLSSYNEQFF. The DNA for the CDR3 is TGTGCCAGCAGCACAGGACTGAGCTCCTACAATGAGCAGTTCTTC.

This rearrangement joins TRBV28 to TRBJ2-1; no clear D gene. V was shortened by 3 bases and J by 6 bases, with 6 bases between the two germline ends. CDR3 size: 12 residues. The germline V gene encodes CDR1 MDHEN and CDR2 SYDVKM. The CDR3 reads CASSFERNEQFF. The DNA of the CDR3 is TGTGCCAGCAGTTTCGAGCGCAATGAGCAGTTCTTC.

Of note for this clonotype: With a much larger clone just one base away, this may be a read error. The chain couples TRBV12-3 or TRBV12-4 to TRBJ1-5; no firm D call. The CDR3 runs 12 residues. The CDR3 reads CVSSPNNQPQHF. The DNA for the CDR3 is TGTGTCAGCAGTCCTAACAATCAGCCCCAGCATTTT.

V is TRBV5-1 and J is TRBJ1-6; TRBD1 aligns across 7 bases. The CDR3 covers 14 residues. With 7 bases clipped from V and 9 bases from J, the junction kept 10 bases outside the gene matches. Germline-derived CDR1 and CDR2 are SGHRS and YFSETQ. DNA of the CDR3: TGCGCCAGCGTCTTAGGGGACAGAGGTTCACCCCTCCACTTT. Its protein is CASVLGDRGSPLHF.

This clonotype was observed many times. V usage is TRBV12-3 or TRBV12-4 and J usage is TRBJ1-1, with D unclear. Between the trimmed V and J ends, which lost 2 bases and 1 base, there was a span of 5 bases. The CDR3 is made up of 13 amino acids. CDR3 residues: CASSLMQNTEAFF. CDR3 bases: TGTGCCAGCAGTTTAATGCAGAACACTGAAGCTTTCTTT.

This clonotype was seen many times. V usage is TRBV6-6 and J usage is TRBJ1-1; D is perhaps TRBD1 (5 bases). The CDR3 has 14 residues. Per the germline V gene, CDR1 is MNHNY and CDR2 is SVGAGI (reference sequence). The germline V and J ends were trimmed by 10 bases and 0 bases, with 15 bases remaining between them. CDR3 region: CATKQGPLNTEAFF. The CDR3 coding sequence is TGTGCCACGAAGCAGGGACCTCTGAACACTGAAGCTTTCTTT.